This record concerns one TCR beta chain sequence. These data come from a study of blood T cell repertoires in COVID-19. Study overall: From the United States, Italy and Spain came samples of acute and convalescent COVID-19. Sources were T cells, B-cell-depleted T cells, or PBMCs; the material itself was cDNA or gDNA.

This table comes from immunoSEQ multiplex PCR, and its TCRdb copy is limited to in-frame clones, with some not included. The sample yields fewer than 350,000 clones, 80% to 95% seen once. V shed 4 bases, J shed 8 bases, and the junction held 13 bases outside the gene matches. CDR3 length equals 16 residues. Germline-derived CDR1 and CDR2 are SGHDT and YYEEEE. Sequenced input: peripheral blood. The chain recombines TRBV5-6 with TRBJ2-2, with 8 bases lining up with TRBD1. The source is a woman in her twenties or thirties with COVID-19, enrolled during active disease. This CDR3 reads CASSPGAGGPKGELFF. In DNA form, the CDR3 reads TGTGCCAGCAGCCCAGGGGCAGGGGGCCCCAAGGGGGAGCTGTTTTTT.